This TCR beta chain is from a study of blood T cells in healthy people across ages. Overall study results and limits: Across samples, TCR beta diversity tracked strongly with naive T cell percentage. Versus aged donors, long-lived donors had higher diversity and more naive CD4+ cells. Age showed a roughly linear inverse relationship with TCR beta diversity per million T cells.

Then a second PCR, running roughly 7 to 11 cycles, was carried out with a sample-barcoded 5' primer and a J-beta primer mix. TCRdb called the 5' RACE reads again in MiXCR, with one record for every CDR3 protein. The sample holds some 760,000 distinct CDR3 sequences; around 25% are singletons and the top ten take more than 7.5%. This clonotype was counted only a few times. The antigen remains unidentified. V shed 6 bases, J shed 4 bases, and the junction held 5 bases outside the gene matches. The CDR3 totals 15 residues. The same sample was also studied in work on T cells of mothers and their children. That investigation notes: Each donor was one of three healthy Caucasian mothers or one of their six children.

This sequence joins TRBV12-3 or TRBV12-4 and TRBJ2-2; 10 bases map to TRBD1. What was sequenced was blood. The sequence was obtained from a boy between 10 and 17 years old in good health. The CDR3 nucleotides read TGTGCCAGCAGGACTCGGGACAGGGGCACCGGGGAGCTGTTTTTT. Translating it yields CASRTRDRGTGELFF.